The 20 T cell receptor beta chains presented below share a single source sample, sequenced in a study of persistence of HIV-infected CD4 T cells. No antigen is known for these receptors. Anti-CD3/anti-CD28 beads served as a nonspecific positive control stimulus. Sorting selected CD4+ T cells upregulating both CD40 ligand and CD69. The libraries were made with immunoSEQ version 4 in survey mode. Data came from immunoSEQ multiplex PCR; TCRdb stores just in-frame clones and leaves some out. The profile shows 35,000 to 50,000 clones, approximately 90% of them singletons. The sample consisted of CD4+ T cells sorted from PBMCs after approximately 19-hour stimulation, taken from a patient who received antiretroviral therapy. These receptors were obtained from an adult man with HIV who was CMV-seropositive.

The V gene is TRBV9, the J gene TRBJ1-2; D is ambiguous. The germline V gene encodes CDR1 SGDLS and CDR2 YYNGEE. The CDR3 loop spans 14 amino acids. Trimming pared 4 bases from V and 3 bases from J, leaving 13 bases between. This chain's CDR3 is CASSPSTGDYGYTF. CDR3 DNA: TGTGCCAGCAGCCCCTCTACGGGCGACTATGGCTACACCTTC.

The chain has TRBV6-4 and TRBJ2-2; D perhaps matches TRBD1 (6 bases). Between the trimmed V and J ends, which lost 6 bases and 8 bases, there was a span of 13 bases. The CDR3 has 13 residues. Germline loops: CDR1 MRHNA, CDR2 SNTAGT. CDR3: CASSVEQGGELFF. CDR3 sequence (DNA): TGTGCCAGCAGCGTCGAACAGGGTGGGGAGCTGTTTTTT.

The chain uses TRBV6-5 and TRBJ1-5; maybe TRBD1 (6 bases). The CDR3 consists of 15 residues. Per the germline V gene, CDR1 is MNHEY and CDR2 is SVGAGI. Trimming stripped 7 bases from V and 0 bases from J, with 13 bases between. DNA for the CDR3: TGTGCCAGCACTGGACGGACAGCTAGCAATCAGCCCCAGCATTTT. As protein: CASTGRTASNQPQHF.

The chain is built from TRBV5-4 and TRBJ2-1, with 10 bases lining up with TRBD1. The CDR3 has 17 residues. The junction had 14 bases not matched to a gene; V was cut back by 4 bases and J by 7 bases. Germline lookup yields CDR1 SGHNT and CDR2 YYREEE (reference sequence). The chain's CDR3 is CASSRTFSGQGMNEQFF. The DNA of the CDR3 is TGTGCCAGCAGCAGGACCTTCTCGGGACAGGGGATGAATGAGCAGTTCTTC.

The chain links TRBV11-2 to TRBJ2-2; maybe TRBD1 (6 bases). Trimming took 4 bases from V and 7 from J, leaving 25 bases between them. Germline loops: CDR1 SGHAT, CDR2 FQNNGV. This CDR3 region has 18 residues. CDR3 in amino acids: CASSSHFQGSFLGGELFF. The CDR3 bases are TGTGCCAGCAGCTCTCACTTCCAGGGGAGTTTTCTGGGCGGGGAGCTGTTTTTT.

This chain links TRBV5-5 with TRBJ2-2; 9 bases agree with TRBD1. CDR1 and CDR2 from the germline V gene are SGHKS and YYEKEE (reference sequence). V lost 4 bases to trimming and J lost 7 bases; unmatched junction nucleotides: 11. The CDR3 runs 16 residues. CDR3 nucleotides: TGTGCCAGCAGCCTACCTTACAGGGGGCGGAACGGGGAGCTGTTTTTT. Translation gives CASSLPYRGRNGELFF.

The rearrangement uses TRBV6-5 and TRBJ1-1; D gene uncertain. The V end was cut by 0 bases, the J end by 4 bases, with 12 bases between. Germline V gives CDR1 MNHEY, CDR2 SVGAGI. This CDR3 spans 15 amino acids. CDR3 DNA sequence: TGTGCCAGCAGTTACTCGAGATCTGGTGGCACTGAAGCTTTCTTT. Encoded protein: CASSYSRSGGTEAFF.

This rearrangement joins TRBV5-1 to TRBJ2-7, with D unresolved. Germline V gives CDR1 SGHRS, CDR2 YFSETQ. The CDR3 length is 14 residues. V lost 4 bases, J lost 3 bases, and 14 bases lay in between. The CDR3 is CASSAQNLGYEQYF. CDR3 sequence (DNA): TGCGCCAGCAGCGCGCAAAATTTAGGCTACGAGCAGTACTTC. Full variable domain (missing parts from reference TRBV5-1 and TRBJ2-7): KAGVTQTPRYLIKTRGQQVTLSCSPISGHRSVSWYQQTPGQGLQFLFEYFSETQRNKGNFPGRFSGRQFSNSRSEMNVSTLELGDSALYLCASSAQNLGYEQYFGPGTRLTVT.

The chain carries TRBV5-1 and TRBJ2-5, with D possibly being TRBD1 (6 bases). The CDR3 runs 15 residues. The ends were cut back, 1 base at V and 5 bases at J, with 15 bases in the middle. Germline values: CDR1 SGHRS, CDR2 YFSETQ. The CDR3 loop reads CASSLNGGVRETQYF. In DNA, the CDR3 is TGCGCCAGCAGCTTGAATGGGGGCGTCAGGGAGACCCAGTACTTC. Complete variable domain (other parts from reference TRBV5-1 and TRBJ2-5): KAGVTQTPRYLIKTRGQQVTLSCSPISGHRSVSWYQQTPGQGLQFLFEYFSETQRNKGNFPGRFSGRQFSNSRSEMNVSTLELGDSALYLCASSLNGGVRETQYFGPGTRLLVL.

J is TRBJ1-2 and V is TRBV29-1; 12 bases line up with TRBD1. CDR1 SQVTM and CDR2 ANQGSEA come from the germline V gene. The CDR3 loop spans 14 amino acids. With V trimmed by 7 bases and J by 2 bases, 5 bases remained unmatched. CDR3 region: CSGAGTGGNYGYTF. DNA for the CDR3: TGCAGCGGTGCTGGGACAGGGGGCAACTATGGCTACACCTTC.

The chain carries TRBV21-1 and TRBJ2-2. TRBV21-1 is termed a pseudogene. The CDR3 sequence is 15 residues long. The CDR3 spells CASRSERGYTGELFF. In DNA form, the CDR3 reads TGTGCCAGCAGATCCGAGAGGGGTTATACCGGGGAGCTGTTTTTT.

The chain links TRBV14 to TRBJ2-3, with 12 nucleotides matching TRBD2. Germline CDR1 and CDR2: SGHDN and FVKESK. There are 21 residues in the CDR3. V shed 0 bases, J shed 3 bases, and the junction held 16 bases outside the gene matches. CDR3 bases: TGTGCCAGCAGCCAAGATCCGCGGGGGCTAGCGGGGGGGCCCGTTACAGATACGCAGTATTTT. This gives the protein CASSQDPRGLAGGPVTDTQYF.

The chain couples TRBV10-3 to TRBJ1-3, with TRBD1 as a possible D gene (5 bases). V was trimmed by 2 bases and J by 2 bases, leaving 10 bases between them. Germline CDR1 is ENHRY and CDR2 is SYGVKD. This CDR3 region has 15 residues. The CDR3 coding sequence is TGTGCCATCAGTGAGCCCAGGGTGACTGGAAACACCATATATTTT. Protein product: CAISEPRVTGNTIYF.

The chain couples TRBV19 to TRBJ2-5; D assignment may be TRBD1 or TRBD2 (7 bases each). This CDR3 has 13 residues. Trimming took off 3 bases at V and 9 bases at J, with 14 bases between the two ends. Per germline, CDR1 LNHDA and CDR2 SQIVND (reference sequence). This CDR3 is CASSMGQGGSQYF. Written as DNA, the CDR3 is TGTGCCAGTAGTATGGGGCAGGGGGGGTCCCAGTACTTC.

The chain recombines TRBV7-8 with TRBJ1-1; D is ambiguous. The germline V and J ends were trimmed by 1 base and 1 base, with 10 bases remaining between them. Germline V gene lookup returns CDR1 SGHVS and CDR2 FQNEAQ. The CDR3 is made up of 15 amino acids. CDR3 nucleotides: TGTGCCAGCAGCTTAGTAGGAAGGAAGAACACTGAAGCTTTCTTT. It specifies CASSLVGRKNTEAFF. Variable domain in full (rest from reference TRBV7-8 and TRBJ1-1): GAGVSQSPRYKVAKRGQDVALRCDPISGHVSLFWYQQALGQGPEFLTYFQNEAQLDKSGLPSDRFFAERPEGSVSTLKIQRTQQEDSAVYLCASSLVGRKNTEAFFGQGTRLTVV.

This clone was counted between two and nine times. This chain uses TRBV24-1 with TRBJ2-2; TRBD1 agrees at 7 bases. This CDR3 has 16 residues. The V gene's germline CDR1 is KGHDR and CDR2 SFDVKD. The V gene end was trimmed by 5 bases and the J gene end by 5 bases; junction bases not matched to a gene: 10. The CDR3 DNA is TGTGCCACCAGTGGCTGGGGACAGAACCCTACCGGGGAGCTGTTTTTT. Its protein is CATSGWGQNPTGELFF.

The CDR3 DNA sequence: TGTGCCCAAAGAGAGCAAAGCAGGGGGGGCACTGAAGCTTTCTTT. This translates into CAQREQSRGGTEAFF. J is TRBJ1-1 and V is TRBV2; 7 nucleotides match TRBD1. The CDR3 has 15 residues. Per the germline V gene, CDR1 is SNHLY and CDR2 is FYNNEI. With V trimmed by 11 bases and J by 4 bases, 16 bases remained unmatched.

The V gene is TRBV9, the J gene TRBJ2-7; maybe TRBD2 (5 bases). Per germline, CDR1 SGDLS and CDR2 YYNGEE. The CDR3 spans 16 residues. Between the trimmed V and J ends, which lost 3 bases and 2 bases, there was a span of 18 bases. The CDR3 here is CASSGEDRTGTYEQYF. CDR3 sequence (DNA): TGTGCCAGCAGCGGTGAGGACCGGACGGGGACCTACGAGCAGTACTTC.

This clone came up once. This rearrangement joins TRBV5-8 to TRBJ1-1, with D unclear. V dropped 0 bases and J dropped 4 bases, with 7 bases sitting between them. The CDR3 contains 13 residues. Germline-derived CDR1 and CDR2 are SGHTS and YDEGEE. CDR3 residues: CASSLGLGTEAFF. Written as DNA, the CDR3 is TGTGCCAGCAGCTTGGGGTTGGGCACTGAAGCTTTCTTT.

This chain connects TRBV23-1 to TRBJ1-1; D is unresolved. TRBV23-1 carries the ORF label, with uncertain function. The CDR3 is 14 amino acids. Between the trimmed V and J ends, which lost 1 base and 7 bases, there was a span of 13 bases. The CDR3: CASSQFRTASEAFF. CDR3 nucleotide sequence: TGCGCCAGCAGTCAATTTAGGACGGCCAGTGAAGCTTTCTTT.